This TCR beta chain was sequenced during a study of blood T cell repertoires in COVID-19. Background on the study: PBMCs, B-cell-depleted T cells, or T cells were the source of the cDNA or gDNA that made up the material.

The V gene's germline CDR1 is LNHDA and CDR2 SQIVND (reference sequence). Trimming removed 0 bases at V and 1 base at J, with 10 bases between. This CDR3 is 16 amino acids long. Measured with immunoSEQ multiplex PCR; TCRdb has only the in-frame clones, and not every one. The sample shows tens of thousands of clones, roughly 90% of them seen only once. The sequenced sample consisted of peripheral blood. This clonotype was sampled from a man over 45 with acute or convalescent COVID-19. The chain is built from TRBV19 and TRBJ1-5; maybe TRBD1 (6 bases). The CDR3 loop is CASSIEGRGSNQPQHF. The CDR3 DNA reads as TGTGCCAGTAGTATAGAAGGCAGGGGAAGCAATCAGCCCCAGCATTTT.